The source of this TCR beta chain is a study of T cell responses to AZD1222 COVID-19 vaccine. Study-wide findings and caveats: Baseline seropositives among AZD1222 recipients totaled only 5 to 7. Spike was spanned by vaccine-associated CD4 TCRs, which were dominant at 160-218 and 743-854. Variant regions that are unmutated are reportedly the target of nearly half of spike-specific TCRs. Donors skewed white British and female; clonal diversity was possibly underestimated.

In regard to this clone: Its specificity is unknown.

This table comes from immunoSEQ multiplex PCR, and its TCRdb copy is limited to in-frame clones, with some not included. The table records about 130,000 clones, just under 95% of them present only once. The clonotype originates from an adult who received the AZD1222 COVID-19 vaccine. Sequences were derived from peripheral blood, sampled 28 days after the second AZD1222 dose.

The CDR3 region is CASSSGTGRSYTF. The DNA of the CDR3 is TGTGCCAGCAGTTCCGGGACAGGGAGGTCCTACACCTTC. This chain uses TRBV12-3 or TRBV12-4 with TRBJ1-2, with 9 bases matching TRBD1. This CDR3 has 13 residues. With V trimmed by 4 bases and J by 10 bases, 7 bases remained unmatched.